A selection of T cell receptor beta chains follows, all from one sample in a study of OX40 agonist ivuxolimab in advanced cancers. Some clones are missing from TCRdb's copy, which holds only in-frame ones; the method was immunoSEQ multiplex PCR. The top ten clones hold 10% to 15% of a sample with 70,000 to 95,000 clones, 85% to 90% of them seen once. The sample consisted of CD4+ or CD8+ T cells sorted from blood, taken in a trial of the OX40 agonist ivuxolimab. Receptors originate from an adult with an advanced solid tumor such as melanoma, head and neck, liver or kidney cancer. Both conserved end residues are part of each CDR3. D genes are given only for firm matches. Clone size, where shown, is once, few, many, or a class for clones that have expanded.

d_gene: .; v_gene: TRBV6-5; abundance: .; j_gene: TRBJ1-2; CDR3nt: TGTGCCAGCAGTTACTCGTCAGGCCTTTTTGGCTACACCTTC; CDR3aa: CASSYSSGLFGYTF
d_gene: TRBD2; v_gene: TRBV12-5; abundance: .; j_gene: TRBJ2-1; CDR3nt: TGTGCTAGTGGTTTCGGACTAGTTTCCTACAATGAGCAGTTCTTC; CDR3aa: CASGFGLVSYNEQFF
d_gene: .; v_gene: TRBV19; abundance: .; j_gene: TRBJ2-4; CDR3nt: TGTGCCAGTAGTGAGGGACAACTAGCCAAAAACATTCAGTACTTC; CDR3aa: CASSEGQLAKNIQYF
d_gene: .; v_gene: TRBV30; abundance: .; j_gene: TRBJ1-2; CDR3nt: TGTGCCTGGAGTGTAGGTGGGGGGACAAACTATGGCTACACCTTC; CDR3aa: CAWSVGGGTNYGYTF
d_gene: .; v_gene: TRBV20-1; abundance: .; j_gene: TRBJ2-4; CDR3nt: TGCAGTGCTACAGGGGACGGGCTTCAGTACTTC; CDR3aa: CSATGDGLQYF
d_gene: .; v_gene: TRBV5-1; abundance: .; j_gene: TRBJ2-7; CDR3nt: TGCGCCAGCAGCTTGGGAGGGTACGAGCAGTACTTC; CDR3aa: CASSLGGYEQYF
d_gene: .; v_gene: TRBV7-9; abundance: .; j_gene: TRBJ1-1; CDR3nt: TGTGCCAGCAGCTTTGACGGGGGCACTGAAGCTTTCTTT; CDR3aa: CASSFDGGTEAFF
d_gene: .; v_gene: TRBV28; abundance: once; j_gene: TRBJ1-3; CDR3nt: TGTGCCAGCAGCCTGGGCACGGGTGGAAACACCATATATTTT; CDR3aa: CASSLGTGGNTIYF
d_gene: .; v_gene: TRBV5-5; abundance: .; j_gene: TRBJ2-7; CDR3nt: TGTGCCAGCAGTTCGAGCGGCTACTCCTACGAGCAGTACTTC; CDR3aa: CASSSSGYSYEQYF
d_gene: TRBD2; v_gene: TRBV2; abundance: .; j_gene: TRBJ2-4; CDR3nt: TGTGCCAGCAGAACCGGGGGGACGGGAGTTTTAGCCAAAAACATTCAGTACTTC; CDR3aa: CASRTGGTGVLAKNIQYF
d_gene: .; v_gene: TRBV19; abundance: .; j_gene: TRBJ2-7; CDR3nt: TGTGCCATAGGCCGAGGGTTTTACTACGAGCAGTACTTC; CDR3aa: CAIGRGFYYEQYF
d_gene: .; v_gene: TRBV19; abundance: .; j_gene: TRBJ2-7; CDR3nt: TGTGCCAGTAGTATGGTGGGACATCCCCCTCGGGAGCAGTACTTC; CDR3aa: CASSMVGHPPREQYF
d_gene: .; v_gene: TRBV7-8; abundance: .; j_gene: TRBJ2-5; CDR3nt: TGTGCCAGCAGCTTAGTGGGTTCAGCAGAAGAGACCCAGTACTTC; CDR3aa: CASSLVGSAEETQYF
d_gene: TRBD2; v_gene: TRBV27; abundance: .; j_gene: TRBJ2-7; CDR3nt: TGTGCCAGCAGTTTAGGACTAGCGGGGGCAGGGTACGAGCAGTACTTC; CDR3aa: CASSLGLAGAGYEQYF
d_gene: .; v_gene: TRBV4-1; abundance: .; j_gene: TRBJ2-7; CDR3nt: TGCGCCAGCAGCCAGGCCGATTCCGGCTCCTACGAGCAGTACTTC; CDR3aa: CASSQADSGSYEQYF
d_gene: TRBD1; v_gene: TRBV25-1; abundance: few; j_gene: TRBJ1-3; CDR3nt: TGTGCCAGCAGTGAAGCAGGGGGTCCTGGCGGAAACACCATATATTTT; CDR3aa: CASSEAGGPGGNTIYF
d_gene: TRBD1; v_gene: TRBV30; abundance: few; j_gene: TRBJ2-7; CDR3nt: TGTGCCTGGGGGGGACAGGGTGGCCGGCAGTACTTC; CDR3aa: CAWGGQGGRQYF
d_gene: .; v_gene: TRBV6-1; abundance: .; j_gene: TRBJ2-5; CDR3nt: TGTGCCAGCCTCAAGGGAGGGGGAGGGGAGACCCAGTACTTC; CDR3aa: CASLKGGGGETQYF
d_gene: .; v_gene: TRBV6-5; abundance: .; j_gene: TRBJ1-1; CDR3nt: TGTGCCAGCAGTTACGGGGGGCGACTGGACACTGAAGCTTTCTTT; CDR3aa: CASSYGGRLDTEAFF
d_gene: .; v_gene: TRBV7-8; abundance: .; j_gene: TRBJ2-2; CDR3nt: TGTGCCAGCAGCTTTTACCTCGGGGACGGGGAGCTGTTTTTT; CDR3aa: CASSFYLGDGELFF
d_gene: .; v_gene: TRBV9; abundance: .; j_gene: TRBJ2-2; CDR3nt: TGTGCCAGCAGCGGAGGTGAATGGGCCGGGGAGCTGTTTTTT; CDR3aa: CASSGGEWAGELFF
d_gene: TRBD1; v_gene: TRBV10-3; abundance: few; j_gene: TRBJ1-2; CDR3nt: TGTGCCATCAGTGGACAGGGGGCCAACTATGGCTACACCTTC; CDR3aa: CAISGQGANYGYTF
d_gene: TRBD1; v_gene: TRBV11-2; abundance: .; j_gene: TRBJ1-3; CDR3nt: TGTGCCAGCAGCCCCGGGACAGCTGGAAACACCATATATTTT; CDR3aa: CASSPGTAGNTIYF
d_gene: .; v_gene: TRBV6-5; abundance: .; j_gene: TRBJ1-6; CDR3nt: TGTGCCAGCAGTTACTCGAGGGTCAATTCACCCCTCCACTTT; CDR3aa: CASSYSRVNSPLHF
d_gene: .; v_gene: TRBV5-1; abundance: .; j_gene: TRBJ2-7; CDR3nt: TGCGCCAGCAGCTTGAATGCGGGCACCCACGAGCAGTACTTC; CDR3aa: CASSLNAGTHEQYF
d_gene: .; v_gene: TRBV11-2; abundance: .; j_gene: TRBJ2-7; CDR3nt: TGTGCCAGCAGCAATCCCCCGGAAGAGCAGTACTTC; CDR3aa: CASSNPPEEQYF
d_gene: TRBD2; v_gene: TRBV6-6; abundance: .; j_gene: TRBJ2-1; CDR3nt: TGTGCCAGCAGTTATTTAGCGGGGCCCCACAATGAGCAGTTCTTC; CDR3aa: CASSYLAGPHNEQFF
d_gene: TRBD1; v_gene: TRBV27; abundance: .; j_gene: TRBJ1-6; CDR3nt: TGTGCCAGCAGTTCCGGGACAGGGGATTCACCCCTCCACTTT; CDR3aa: CASSSGTGDSPLHF
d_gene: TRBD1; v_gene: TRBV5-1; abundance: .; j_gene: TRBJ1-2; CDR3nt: TGCGCCAGCAGCTTAGGACAGGTCGGAGATGGCTACACCTTC; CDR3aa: CASSLGQVGDGYTF
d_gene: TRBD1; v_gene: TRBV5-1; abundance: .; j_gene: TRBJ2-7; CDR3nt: TGCGCCAGCAGCTTGTGGGACAGGGACTACGAGCAGTACTTC; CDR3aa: CASSLWDRDYEQYF
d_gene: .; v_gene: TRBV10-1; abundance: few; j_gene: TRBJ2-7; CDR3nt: TGCGCCAGCAGTGATGTGGAGGCAGGATACGAGCAGTACTTC; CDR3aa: CASSDVEAGYEQYF
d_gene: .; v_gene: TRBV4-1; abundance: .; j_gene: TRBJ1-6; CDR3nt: TGCGCCAGCAGCCAGGGTATTTCACCCCTCCACTTT; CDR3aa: CASSQGISPLHF
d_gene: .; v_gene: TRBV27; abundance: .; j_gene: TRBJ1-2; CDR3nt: TGTGCCAGCAGTTTATGGTCCTTCTGGAGGGGTGGCTACACCTTC; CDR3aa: CASSLWSFWRGGYTF
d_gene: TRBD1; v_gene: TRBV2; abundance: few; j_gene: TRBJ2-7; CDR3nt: TGTGCCAGCAGTCGGACAGGGGCTTGGTTATCCTACGAGCAGTACTTC; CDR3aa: CASSRTGAWLSYEQYF
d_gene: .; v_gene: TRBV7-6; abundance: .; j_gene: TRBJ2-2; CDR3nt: TGTGCCAGCAGCCCCGCGGACAGCACCGGGGAGCTGTTTTTT; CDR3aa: CASSPADSTGELFF
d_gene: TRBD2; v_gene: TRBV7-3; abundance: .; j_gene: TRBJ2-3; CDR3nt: TGTGCCAGCAGCATGTATCTAGCGGGAGGGCCGGATACGCAGTATTTT; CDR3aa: CASSMYLAGGPDTQYF
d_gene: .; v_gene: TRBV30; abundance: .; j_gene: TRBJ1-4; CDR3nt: TGTGCCTCCCCGGGATCAACTAATGAAAAACTGTTTTTT; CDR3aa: CASPGSTNEKLFF
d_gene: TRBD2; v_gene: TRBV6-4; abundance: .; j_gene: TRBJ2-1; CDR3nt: TGTGCCAGCAGCGCCGGGGGACTAGCAGGGCTCAATGAGCAGTTCTTC; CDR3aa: CASSAGGLAGLNEQFF
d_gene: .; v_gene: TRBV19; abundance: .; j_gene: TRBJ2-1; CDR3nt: TGTGCCAGTAGTATGGGACACGGCAATGAGCAGTTCTTC; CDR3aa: CASSMGHGNEQFF
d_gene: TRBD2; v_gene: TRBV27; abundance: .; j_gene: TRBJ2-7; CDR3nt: TGTGCCAGCAGTTTATCGGTGACTAGCGGATACGAGCAGTACTTC; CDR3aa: CASSLSVTSGYEQYF
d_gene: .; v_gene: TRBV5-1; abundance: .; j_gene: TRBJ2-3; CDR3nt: TGCGCCAGCAGTCCCGCGGGCAGCACAGATACGCAGTATTTT; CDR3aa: CASSPAGSTDTQYF
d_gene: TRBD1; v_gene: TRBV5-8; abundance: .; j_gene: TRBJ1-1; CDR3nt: TGTGCCAGCAGCTTACGACAGGGCCTTAACACTGAAGCTTTCTTT; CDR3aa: CASSLRQGLNTEAFF
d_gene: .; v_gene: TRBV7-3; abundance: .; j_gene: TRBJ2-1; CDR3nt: TGTGCCAGCAGCTTTTCCTTGGGGGACAATGAGCAGTTCTTC; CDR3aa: CASSFSLGDNEQFF
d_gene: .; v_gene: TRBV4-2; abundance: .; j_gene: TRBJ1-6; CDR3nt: TGTGCCAGCAGCCAGACAGGAGATAATTCACCCCTCCACTTT; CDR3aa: CASSQTGDNSPLHF
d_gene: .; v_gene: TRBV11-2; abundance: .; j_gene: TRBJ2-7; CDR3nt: TGTGCCAGCAGCCCGGCCGGGGACTACGAGCAGTACTTC; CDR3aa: CASSPAGDYEQYF
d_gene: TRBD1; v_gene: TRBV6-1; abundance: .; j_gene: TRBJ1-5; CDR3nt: TGTGCCAGCAGTGAAGAAGGGGGCGGCGCTCAGCCCCAGCATTTT; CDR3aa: CASSEEGGGAQPQHF
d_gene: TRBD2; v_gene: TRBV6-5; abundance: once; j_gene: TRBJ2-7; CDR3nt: TGTGCCAGCAGTTCCCCTTCTAGCGGGAGCTCCTACGAGCAGTACTTC; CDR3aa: CASSSPSSGSSYEQYF
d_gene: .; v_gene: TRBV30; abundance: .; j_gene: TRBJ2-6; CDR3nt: TGTGCCTGGAGTAAGGGAGCTGGGGCCAACGTCCTGACTTTC; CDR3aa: CAWSKGAGANVLTF
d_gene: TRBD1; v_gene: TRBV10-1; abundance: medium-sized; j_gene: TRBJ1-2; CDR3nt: TGCGCCAGCAGCGGGGACAGGGCCCGCTACACCTTC; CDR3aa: CASSGDRARYTF